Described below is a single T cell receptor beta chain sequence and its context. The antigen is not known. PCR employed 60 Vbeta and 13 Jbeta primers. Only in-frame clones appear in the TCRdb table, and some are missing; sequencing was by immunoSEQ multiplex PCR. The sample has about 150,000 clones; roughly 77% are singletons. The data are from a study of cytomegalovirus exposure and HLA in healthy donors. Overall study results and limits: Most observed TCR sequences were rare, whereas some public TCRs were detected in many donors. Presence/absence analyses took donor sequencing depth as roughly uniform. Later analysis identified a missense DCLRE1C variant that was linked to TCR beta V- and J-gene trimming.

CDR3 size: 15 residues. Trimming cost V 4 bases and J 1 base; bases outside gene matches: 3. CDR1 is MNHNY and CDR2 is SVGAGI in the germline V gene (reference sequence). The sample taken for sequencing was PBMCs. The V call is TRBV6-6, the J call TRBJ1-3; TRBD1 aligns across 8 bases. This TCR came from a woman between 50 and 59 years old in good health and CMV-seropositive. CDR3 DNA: TGTGCCAGCAGTTTGGACAGGGCGTCTGGAAACACCATATATTTT. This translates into CASSLDRASGNTIYF.